This TCR beta chain was obtained from a study of CD8+ T cells in alopecia areata. Overall study: Affected scalp percentage set treated patients' severity scores.

As to treatment: oral pan-JAK inhibitor, 5-10 mg twice daily. Extraction and reverse transcription of RNA yielded cDNA as the sequencing template. Data came from immunoSEQ multiplex PCR; TCRdb stores just in-frame clones and leaves some out. This table holds 98,000 or so clones, 50% to 75% found once. CDR1 and CDR2 (germline): MNHEY, SMNVEV (reference sequence). The junction had 10 bases not matched to a gene; V was cut back by 6 bases and J by 4 bases. This CDR3 contains 15 residues. This clone came up once. Sequencing used CD8+ T cells sorted from blood, obtained at week 4, from a patient treated with tofacitinib. V usage is TRBV27 and J usage is TRBJ2-7; 9 bases line up with TRBD2. The TCR comes from a human donor with alopecia areata. In DNA, the CDR3 is TGTGCCAGCAGCCGAATCGGGACTAGCCAATACGAGCAGTACTTC. It yields the protein CASSRIGTSQYEQYF.